A selection of T cell receptor beta chains follows, all from one sample in a study of blood T cell repertoires in COVID-19. Data came from immunoSEQ multiplex PCR; TCRdb stores just in-frame clones and leaves some out. The sample has fewer than 200,000 clones, around 89% seen once. The sequencing input was peripheral blood. Every receptor here comes from a man aged 50 to 60 who had recovered from COVID-19. The CDR3 runs from the conserved cysteine through the conserved F or W. A D gene is named only where the DNA matches it firmly.

d_call | v_call | cdr3_aa
NA | TRBV10-3 | CAAQGYRAQFYEQYF
NA | TRBV6-1 | CASSERAPRAEAFF
NA | TRBV7-2 | CASSFSGGGYTF
NA | TRBV6-5 | CASSRSGYEQYF
NA | TRBV12-3/TRBV12-4 | CASSLIPSESYF
TRBD2 | TRBV7-6 | CASSLAAGYEQYF
TRBD1 | TRBV2 | CASSEGGGPNSPLHF
NA | TRBV5-1 | CASSPGHSRTDTGELFF
TRBD1 | TRBV2 | CASSEGTGSGANVLTF
TRBD2 | TRBV19 | CASSPAGVANYEQYF
TRBD1 | TRBV12-3/TRBV12-4 | CASSATGGGGYTF
NA | TRBV23-1 | CASSRSSGNYEQYF
NA | TRBV2 | CASSEALSTDTQYF
TRBD1 | TRBV11-2 | CASSWSTGQAFF
TRBD1 | TRBV19 | CASSTTGVEKLFF
TRBD1 | TRBV9 | CASSGTGRNQPQHF
TRBD2 | TRBV6-5 | CASSSPGGSSYEQYF
NA | TRBV6-5 | CASSSPGGNTIYF
TRBD1 | TRBV19 | CASKGTASNEKLFF
TRBD2 | TRBV6-2/TRBV6-3 | CASSYLAGDGEQYF
NA | TRBV3-1/TRBV3-2 | CASSQDTRDNEQFF
NA | TRBV4-2 | CASSQEWGQLETQYF
NA | TRBV14 | CASSQKGVVKTQYF